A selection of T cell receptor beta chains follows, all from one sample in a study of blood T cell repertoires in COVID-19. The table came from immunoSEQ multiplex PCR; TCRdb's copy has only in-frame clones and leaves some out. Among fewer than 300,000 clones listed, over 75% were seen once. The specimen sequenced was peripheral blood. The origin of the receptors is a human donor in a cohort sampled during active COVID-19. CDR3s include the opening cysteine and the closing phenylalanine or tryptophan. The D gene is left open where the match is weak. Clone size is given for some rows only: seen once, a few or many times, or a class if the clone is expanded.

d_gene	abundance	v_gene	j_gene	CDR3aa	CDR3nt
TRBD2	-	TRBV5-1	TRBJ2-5	CASNLAGNQETQYF	TGCGCCAGCAACCTAGCGGGCAACCAAGAGACCCAGTACTTC
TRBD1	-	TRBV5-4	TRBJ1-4	CASSRGQAGERSEKLFF	TGTGCCAGCAGCCGGGGACAGGCAGGAGAGAGGAGTGAAAAACTGTTTTTT
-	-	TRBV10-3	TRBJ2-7	CAISRQNEQYF	TGTGCCATCAGCCGTCAGAACGAGCAGTACTTC
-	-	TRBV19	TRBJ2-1	CASRLTFSSYNEQFF	TGTGCCAGTAGATTGACTTTCAGCTCCTACAATGAGCAGTTCTTC
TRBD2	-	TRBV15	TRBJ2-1	CATSYGLAGGEQFF	TGTGCCACCAGCTACGGACTAGCGGGAGGTGAGCAGTTCTTC
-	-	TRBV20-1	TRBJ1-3	CSASFGGIDTIYF	TGCAGTGCTAGTTTCGGGGGGATTGACACCATATATTTT
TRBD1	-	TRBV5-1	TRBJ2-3	CASSLAATGWTDTQYF	TGCGCCAGCAGCTTGGCGGCGACAGGGTGGACAGATACGCAGTATTTT
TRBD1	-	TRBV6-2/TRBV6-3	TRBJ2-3	CASSPVPRTGGEDTQYF	TGTGCCAGCAGCCCTGTCCCCCGGACAGGGGGCGAAGATACGCAGTATTTT
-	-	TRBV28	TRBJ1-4	CASSTVGGKLFF	TGTGCCAGCAGCACTGTCGGGGGAAAACTGTTTTTT
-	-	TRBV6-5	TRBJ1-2	CASSITDNYGYTF	TGTGCCAGCAGTATTACAGATAACTATGGCTACACCTTC
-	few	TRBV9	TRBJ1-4	CASSVGGPNEKLFF	TGTGCCAGCAGCGTAGGCGGTCCAAATGAAAAACTGTTTTTT
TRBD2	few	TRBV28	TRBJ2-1	CASCRTSGNNEQFF	TGTGCCAGTTGCAGGACTAGCGGCAACAATGAGCAGTTCTTC
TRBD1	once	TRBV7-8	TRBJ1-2	CASSIKGPGQGLYGYTF	TGTGCCAGCAGCATCAAGGGACCGGGACAGGGGCTGTATGGCTACACCTTC
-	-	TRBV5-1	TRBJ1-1	CASSSSDSYTEAFF	TGCGCCAGCAGCTCGTCGGACAGCTACACTGAAGCTTTCTTT
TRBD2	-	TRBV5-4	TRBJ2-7	CASSLEGGAGEQYF	TGTGCCAGCAGCTTGGAGGGAGGGGCTGGCGAGCAGTACTTC
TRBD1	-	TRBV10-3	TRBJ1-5	CANSDRENQPQHF	TGTGCCAACTCGGACAGGGAGAATCAGCCCCAGCATTTT
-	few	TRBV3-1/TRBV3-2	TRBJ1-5	CASSQEGSSNQPQHF	TGTGCCAGCAGCCAGGAGGGGAGTAGCAATCAGCCCCAGCATTTT
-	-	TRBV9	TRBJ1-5	CASSVEGSPNQPQHF	TGTGCCAGCAGCGTAGAGGGGTCTCCAAATCAGCCCCAGCATTTT
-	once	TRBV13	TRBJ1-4	CASSIDRGKLFF	TGTGCCAGCAGCATCGACAGAGGAAAACTGTTTTTT
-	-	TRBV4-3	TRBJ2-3	CASSAASAASTDTQYF	TGCGCCAGCAGTGCGGCTAGCGCTGCTAGCACAGATACGCAGTATTTT
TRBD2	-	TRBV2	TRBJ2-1	CASSEDPLADYNEQFF	TGTGCCAGCAGTGAAGACCCGCTAGCGGATTACAATGAGCAGTTCTTC
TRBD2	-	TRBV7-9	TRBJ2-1	CASSGRAYNEQFF	TGTGCCAGCAGCGGGAGGGCCTACAATGAGCAGTTCTTC
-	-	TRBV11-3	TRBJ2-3	CASSLDSQGASTDTQYF	TGTGCCAGCAGCTTAGATTCACAGGGAGCTAGCACAGATACGCAGTATTTT
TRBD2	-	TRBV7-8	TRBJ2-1	CASSPALLAGGRGQFF	TGTGCCAGCAGCCCCGCCCTACTAGCGGGAGGGAGGGGGCAGTTCTTC
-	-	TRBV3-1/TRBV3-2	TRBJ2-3	CASSLGLPSAQYF	TGTGCCAGCAGCCTCGGACTGCCCTCAGCGCAGTATTTT
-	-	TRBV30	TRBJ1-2	CAWGRRERGYTF	TGTGCCTGGGGACGGCGGGAACGAGGCTACACCTTC
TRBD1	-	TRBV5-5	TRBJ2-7	CASSLVGGDRGEQYF	TGTGCCAGCAGCTTGGTTGGCGGGGACAGGGGCGAGCAGTACTTC
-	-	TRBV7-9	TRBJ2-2	CASSLTGTGELFF	TGTGCCAGCAGCTTGACAGGCACCGGGGAGCTGTTTTTT
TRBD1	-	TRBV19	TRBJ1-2	CASSIRQGSNYGYTF	TGTGCCAGTAGTATCCGACAGGGGTCCAACTATGGCTACACCTTC
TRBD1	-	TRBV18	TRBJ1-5	CASSPTSGQNQPQHF	TGTGCCAGCTCACCAACGTCGGGACAGAATCAGCCCCAGCATTTT
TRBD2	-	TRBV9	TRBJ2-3	CASSPRTSPGTQYF	TGTGCCAGCAGCCCAAGGACTAGCCCAGGTACGCAGTATTTT
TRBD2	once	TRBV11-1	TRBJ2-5	CASSPGLAGGRGTQYF	TGTGCCAGCAGCCCGGGACTAGCGGGAGGCCGGGGGACCCAGTACTTC
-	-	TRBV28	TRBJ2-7	CASSFRGPGEQYF	TGTGCCAGCAGTTTTCGAGGGCCGGGCGAGCAGTACTTC
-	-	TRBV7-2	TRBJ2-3	CASSSRGGGTDTQYF	TGTGCCAGCAGCTCCCGGGGAGGAGGGACAGATACGCAGTATTTT
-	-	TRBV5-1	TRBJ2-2	CASSFRYGGTGELFF	TGCGCCAGCAGCTTCCGGTACGGGGGCACCGGGGAGCTGTTTTTT
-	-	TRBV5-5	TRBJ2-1	CASSLRSLSYNEQFF	TGTGCCAGCAGCCTGCGTAGTCTATCCTACAATGAGCAGTTCTTC
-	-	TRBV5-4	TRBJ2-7	CASSLRESSYEQYF	TGTGCCAGCAGCTTGCGGGAGAGTTCCTACGAGCAGTACTTC
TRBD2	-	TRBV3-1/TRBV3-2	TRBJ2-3	CASSSDSGRDTDTQYF	TGTGCCAGCAGCTCAGATAGCGGGAGGGACACAGATACGCAGTATTTT
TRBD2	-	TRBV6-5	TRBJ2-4	CASSLAGGNIQYF	TGTGCCAGCAGTTTAGCGGGAGGGAACATTCAGTACTTC
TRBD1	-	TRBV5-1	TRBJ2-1	CASSETGGSYNEQFF	TGCGCCAGCAGCGAGACAGGGGGCTCCTACAATGAGCAGTTCTTC
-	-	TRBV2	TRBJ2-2	CASRVQGIVAGELFF	TGTGCCAGCAGGGTACAGGGAATTGTTGCCGGGGAGCTGTTTTTT
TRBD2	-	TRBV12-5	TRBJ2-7	CASGFFAGDYEQYF	TGTGCTAGTGGTTTCTTTGCGGGAGACTACGAGCAGTACTTC
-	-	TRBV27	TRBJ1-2	CASSLNWASGYTF	TGTGCCAGCAGTTTAAATTGGGCCTCTGGCTACACCTTC
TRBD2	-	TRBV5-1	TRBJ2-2	CASSLGTSGVTGELFF	TGCGCCAGCAGCTTGGGAACTAGCGGGGTAACCGGGGAGCTGTTTTTT
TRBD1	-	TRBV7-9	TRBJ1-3	CASSYSGTGKNTIYF	TGTGCCAGCAGCTATTCCGGGACAGGGAAGAACACCATATATTTT
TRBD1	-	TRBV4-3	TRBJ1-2	CASSQGADRAGGYTF	TGCGCCAGCAGCCAAGGGGCCGACAGGGCTGGTGGCTACACCTTC
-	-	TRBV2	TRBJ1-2	CASRADSYGYTF	TGTGCCAGCAGAGCGGACAGCTATGGCTACACCTTC
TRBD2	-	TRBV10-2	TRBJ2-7	CASSESPSGRVYEQYF	TGCGCCAGCAGTGAAAGCCCGAGCGGGAGAGTATACGAGCAGTACTTC
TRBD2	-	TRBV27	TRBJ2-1	CASRRREIYNEQFF	TGTGCCAGCAGACGGCGGGAGATATACAATGAGCAGTTCTTC
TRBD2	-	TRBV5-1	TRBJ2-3	CASREAGATVTQYF	TGCGCCAGCAGGGAAGCGGGAGCCACCGTTACGCAGTATTTT
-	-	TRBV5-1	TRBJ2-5	CASSLALSETQYF	TGCGCCAGCAGCTTAGCTCTTTCAGAGACCCAGTACTTC
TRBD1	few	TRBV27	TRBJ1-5	CASMSGQGAIRSNQPQHF	TGTGCCAGCATGTCGGGACAGGGGGCGATTAGGAGCAATCAGCCCCAGCATTTT
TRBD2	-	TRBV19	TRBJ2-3	CASSKLGLAGESGNTQYF	TGTGCCAGTAGCAAACTCGGACTAGCGGGAGAATCGGGAAATACGCAGTATTTT
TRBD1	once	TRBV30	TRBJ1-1	CAWSWGQATEAFF	TGTGCCTGGAGTTGGGGACAGGCCACTGAAGCTTTCTTT
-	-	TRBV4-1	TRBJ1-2	CASSQDSGYGYTF	TGCGCCAGCAGCCAAGATTCGGGTTATGGCTACACCTTC